Following are 10 T cell receptor beta chains from one sample sequenced in a study of T-cell reconstitution after alpha-beta-depleted transplantation in children. A TCRbeta library incorporating unique molecular identifiers was prepared. TCRdb recomputed calls from the PCR reads with MiXCR, one row per CDR3 protein. The data show 480,000 or so distinct CDR3 sequences, with about 10% seen just once and 2% held by the top ten. The sample in question was PBMCs, obtained before TCRalphabeta/CD19-depleted stem cell transplant. The origin of the receptors is a child younger than 10 with inherited bone marrow failure, due to receive a stem cell transplant.

This clonotype was seen at least ten times. This chain uses TRBV2 with TRBJ1-5, with 7 bases that match TRBD1. Trimming took 4 bases from V and 11 from J; bases not matched to a gene: 8. Germline loops: CDR1 SNHLY, CDR2 FYNNEI. CDR3 length: 13 amino acids. The CDR3 loop is CASSGEDRSAQHF. CDR3 coding DNA: TGTGCCAGCAGTGGGGAGGACAGGTCGGCCCAGCATTTT.

This clonotype came up many times. The V call is TRBV7-8, the J call TRBJ1-2; 8 nucleotides align to TRBD1. The CDR3 loop spans 16 amino acids. V dropped 2 bases and J dropped 3; count of bases not matched to a gene: 8. The germline V gene encodes CDR1 SGHVS and CDR2 FQNEAQ. The CDR3 DNA sequence: TGTGCCAGCAGCTTATCTCTGGACAGGGCCCACTATGGCTACACCTTC. It specifies CASSLSLDRAHYGYTF.

This chain uses TRBV29-1 with TRBJ2-3; 7 bases line up with TRBD1. Losses at the gene ends were 4 bases for V and 4 bases for J; bases not matched to a gene: 2. The germline CDR1 and CDR2 sequences are SQVTM and ANQGSEA. The CDR3 extends over 12 amino acids. CDR3 in amino acids: CSVGQGPDTQYF. The DNA for the CDR3 is TGCAGCGTTGGACAGGGCCCAGATACGCAGTATTTT.

This chain uses TRBV5-4 with TRBJ2-4; tentatively, D is TRBD1 (6 bases). With 4 bases removed from V and 2 bases from J, the gap between germline ends came to 13 bases. Germline CDR1 SGHNT, CDR2 YYREEE (reference sequence). The CDR3 loop spans 15 amino acids. The CDR3 protein is CASSPGVLTKNIQYF. Written as DNA, the CDR3 is TGTGCCAGCAGCCCAGGGGTACTCACCAAAAACATTCAGTACTTC.

This clonotype was picked up many times. The junction and the germline gene differ at one end; a read error may be behind it. The genes are TRBV6-1 and TRBJ2-2; D tentatively reads TRBD1 or TRBD2 (6 bases each). The CDR3 consists of 14 residues. The V gene's germline CDR1 is MNHNS and CDR2 SASEGT. The CDR3 DNA sequence: TGTTCCAGCAGGCCCAGAGGGGGGCTGGTAGAGCTGTTTTTT. It is translated as CSSRPRGGLVELFF.

The sample holds many counts of this clonotype. This rearrangement joins TRBV6-5 to TRBJ2-3; unclear D gene. Trimming cost V 1 base and J 3 bases, with 14 bases left between them. CDR3 length: 16 amino acids. CDR1 and CDR2 (germline): MNHEY, SVGAGI. The CDR3 coding sequence is TGTGCCAGCAGTTACTTGGCTGAGCGCCAGACAGATACGCAGTATTTT. This gives the protein CASSYLAERQTDTQYF.

This clonotype was seen only a few times. This chain uses TRBV27 with TRBJ2-7, with TRBD1 identical over 8 bases. This CDR3 contains 14 residues. Germline V lookup: CDR1 MNHEY, CDR2 SMNVEV (reference sequence). Unmatched junction bases numbered 4, after V lost 4 bases and J lost 2 bases. CDR3 in DNA: TGTGCCAGCAGTTCAACGGGACAGGCCTACGAGCAGTACTTC. Amino acids: CASSSTGQAYEQYF.

In its sample, this clonotype was seen once. Just one base apart from a much larger clone, this may be a read error. V gene TRBV4-1 combines with J gene TRBJ2-2; 8 positions match TRBD1. Per the germline V gene, CDR1 is MGHRA and CDR2 is YSYEKL. The CDR3 spans 16 residues. The CDR3 spells CASKMHRGTNTGEPFF. CDR3 nucleotides: TGCGCCAGCAAGATGCACAGGGGGACAAACACCGGGGAGCCGTTTTTT.

This clonotype was seen repeatedly, ten times or more. The chain combines TRBV27 with TRBJ1-2; 8 positions match TRBD1. V shed 5 bases, J shed 6 bases, and the junction held 8 bases outside the gene matches. The CDR3 runs to 14 residues. CDR1 and CDR2 from the germline V gene are MNHEY and SMNVEV (reference sequence). This CDR3 is CASSEQAQGDGYTF. DNA for the CDR3: TGTGCCAGCAGTGAGCAGGCACAGGGGGATGGCTACACCTTC.

This clonotype has just a few counts. The chain links TRBV12-3 or TRBV12-4 to TRBJ2-3; possible D gene TRBD2, 5 bases. Between the trimmed V and J ends, which lost 2 bases and 2 bases, there was a span of 11 bases. This CDR3 has 15 residues. The CDR3 bases are TGTGCCAGCAGTTTAAGACTAACCCCCACAGATACGCAGTATTTT. This translates into CASSLRLTPTDTQYF.